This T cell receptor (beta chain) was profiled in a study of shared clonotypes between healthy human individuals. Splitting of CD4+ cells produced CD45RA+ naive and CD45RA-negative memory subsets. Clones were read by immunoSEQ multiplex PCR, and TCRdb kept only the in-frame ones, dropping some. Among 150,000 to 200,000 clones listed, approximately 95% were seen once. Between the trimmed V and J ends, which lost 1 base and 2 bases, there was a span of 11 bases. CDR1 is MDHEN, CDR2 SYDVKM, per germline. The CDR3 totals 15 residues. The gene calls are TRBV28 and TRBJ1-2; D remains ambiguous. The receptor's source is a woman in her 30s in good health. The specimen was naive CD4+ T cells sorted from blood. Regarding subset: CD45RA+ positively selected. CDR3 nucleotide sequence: TGTGCCAGCAGTTTATCCCCACCCATCAACTATGGCTACACCTTC. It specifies CASSLSPPINYGYTF.